This T cell receptor beta chain was observed in a study of CD8 T cells in ankylosing spondylitis. Study findings and constraints: Disease-linked clones reportedly showed significant enrichment in matched ankylosing spondylitis synovial fluid. Blood from ankylosing spondylitis patients appeared to carry a characteristic roughly 8-variant TCR beta motif. Disease-linked clones bore a CD8+ phenotype, appearing relatively rarely in peripheral blood.

As regards this clonotype: Antigen unknown.

V lost 4 bases to trimming and J lost 4 bases; unmatched junction nucleotides: 5. The CDR3 totals 13 residues. Germline V lookup: CDR1 SQVTM, CDR2 ANQGSEA. A quantitative 5'-RACE method, one with molecular barcodes, was used to make TCR beta libraries. A single record per CDR3 protein comes from TCRdb applying MiXCR to the 5' RACE reads. Among under 200,000 distinct CDR3 sequences listed, 10% to 15% were seen once. Input material: blood, either unsorted or a sorted T cell fraction (not recorded which). This rearrangement joins TRBV29-1 to TRBJ2-5; 8 bases agree with TRBD2. This clonotype was sampled from a female donor with ankylosing spondylitis or in good health (not recorded which). CDR3 DNA: TGCAGCGTTGCCTCGGGGGGGATAGAGACCCAGTACTTC. Its protein product is CSVASGGIETQYF.